The TCR beta chain under discussion was sequenced for a study of CD4 T cells in relation to SARS-CoV-2 and coronaviruses. Study-wide background: Of the patients, about 8 were male, a few female, two Hispanic.

This CDR3 region has 12 residues. V lost 4 bases, J lost 4 bases, and 5 bases lay in between. Germline V CDR1 and CDR2: PRHDT, FYEKMQ (reference sequence). TCRdb keeps only in-frame clones here, not all; method: immunoSEQ multiplex PCR. The sample holds approximately 50,000 clones, 92% seen once. The specimen sequenced was naive CD4+ T cells from PBMCs. Described subset: naive CD4+ T cells isolated by negative enrichment. The source of this sequence is an adult with COVID-19. The rearrangement joins TRBV13 to TRBJ1-5; D is undetermined. The CDR3 sequence: CASSSLNQPQHF. CDR3 in DNA: TGTGCCAGCAGCTCTCTTAATCAGCCCCAGCATTTT.